What follows describes a single T cell receptor (beta chain). Its cognate antigen is unknown. This specimen comes from a study of beta chain features in type 1 diabetes. The CDR3 has 15 residues. Germline-derived CDR1 and CDR2 are SEHNR and FQNEAQ (reference sequence). With 1 base removed from V and 1 base from J, the gap between germline ends came to 10 bases. The whole isolated RNA underwent reverse transcription, so sequencing captured expressed TCRB transcripts. This table comes from immunoSEQ multiplex PCR, and its TCRdb copy is limited to in-frame clones, with some not included. The repertoire holds around 650,000 clones, with 9.5% to 15% as singletons. Study results and caveats: Researchers report that Type 1 diabetes patients had moderately but significantly shorter TCRB CDR3s across all four CD4+ subsets.

The gene calls are TRBV7-9 and TRBJ1-1, with D tentatively TRBD1 (6 bases). The origin of this receptor is a man in his thirties or forties with type 1 diabetes. Source material: naive CD4+ T cells from blood. CDR3 DNA sequence: TGTGCCAGCAGCTTAGTACCGGGGGCGAACACTGAAGCTTTCTTT. Amino acid sequence: CASSLVPGANTEAFF.